A selection of T cell receptor beta chains follows, all from one sample in a study of OX40 agonist ivuxolimab in advanced cancers. Libraries were prepared by immunoSEQ multiplex PCR; TCRdb keeps only in-frame clonotypes and omits some of them. The sample lists roughly 80,000 clones; 65% to 90% were seen once. This material consisted of CD4+ or CD8+ T cells sorted from blood, taken in a trial of the OX40 agonist ivuxolimab. Receptor source: an adult with an advanced solid tumor such as melanoma, head and neck, liver or kidney cancer. Each CDR3 is given with its conserved first and last residue. Each record gives: clone size, J gene, V gene, CDR3 protein. Only some rows state a clone size, as once, few, many or a class for expanded clones.

clone_size: medium-sized; j_call: TRBJ1-1; v_call: TRBV20-1; cdr3_aa: CSGAGTSKAFF
clone_size: NA; j_call: TRBJ1-1; v_call: TRBV6-9; cdr3_aa: CASSYPPVPITAFF
clone_size: NA; j_call: TRBJ2-1; v_call: TRBV28; cdr3_aa: CASSLSRYEQFF
clone_size: NA; j_call: TRBJ2-1; v_call: TRBV18; cdr3_aa: CASSPLRTSGRGDEQFF
clone_size: NA; j_call: TRBJ2-2; v_call: TRBV11-1; cdr3_aa: CASSFSGGGELFF
clone_size: NA; j_call: TRBJ1-6; v_call: TRBV7-8; cdr3_aa: CASSSQKETGRNSPLHF
clone_size: once; j_call: TRBJ1-2; v_call: TRBV19; cdr3_aa: CASSQYGQGAREGYGYTF
clone_size: NA; j_call: TRBJ2-7; v_call: TRBV6-7; cdr3_aa: CASSYYEVYEQYF
clone_size: NA; j_call: TRBJ1-2; v_call: TRBV10-3; cdr3_aa: CAISESSWGAKGYTF
clone_size: NA; j_call: TRBJ1-1; v_call: TRBV9; cdr3_aa: CASSPPGEAFF
clone_size: NA; j_call: TRBJ2-3; v_call: TRBV7-2; cdr3_aa: CASSSARRGVGDTQYF
clone_size: NA; j_call: TRBJ2-1; v_call: TRBV25-1; cdr3_aa: CASSPLTSGHYNEQFF
clone_size: NA; j_call: TRBJ1-2; v_call: TRBV7-8; cdr3_aa: CASSSRVTGFYGYTF
clone_size: NA; j_call: TRBJ2-7; v_call: TRBV6-6; cdr3_aa: CASSYSLWGVEQYF
clone_size: NA; j_call: TRBJ2-3; v_call: TRBV4-2; cdr3_aa: CASSQENGGTDTQYF
clone_size: NA; j_call: TRBJ2-2; v_call: TRBV27; cdr3_aa: CASSLSTTSGPGELFF
clone_size: many; j_call: TRBJ1-1; v_call: TRBV29-1; cdr3_aa: CSVGRGNTEAFF
clone_size: NA; j_call: TRBJ2-7; v_call: TRBV6-6; cdr3_aa: CASSYSGGAEEQYF
clone_size: NA; j_call: TRBJ2-7; v_call: TRBV11-2; cdr3_aa: CASSEVGSGSSEQYF
clone_size: once; j_call: TRBJ1-1; v_call: TRBV15; cdr3_aa: CATSSQANTEAFF
clone_size: NA; j_call: TRBJ2-1; v_call: TRBV7-2; cdr3_aa: CASSLNGVTYNEQFF
clone_size: NA; j_call: TRBJ1-1; v_call: TRBV28; cdr3_aa: CASTTGTGVGAFF
clone_size: NA; j_call: TRBJ2-1; v_call: TRBV27; cdr3_aa: CASSSNSGQFF
clone_size: NA; j_call: TRBJ1-5; v_call: TRBV7-9; cdr3_aa: CASSLKGGNQPQHF
clone_size: NA; j_call: TRBJ2-1; v_call: TRBV5-8; cdr3_aa: CASSGTGLQSDWKFF
clone_size: NA; j_call: TRBJ1-4; v_call: TRBV19; cdr3_aa: CASSIGDWREKLFF
clone_size: NA; j_call: TRBJ2-5; v_call: TRBV5-4; cdr3_aa: CASSLGQGGLETQYF
clone_size: NA; j_call: TRBJ2-7; v_call: TRBV9; cdr3_aa: CASSTQPGLAGGEQYF
clone_size: NA; j_call: TRBJ2-3; v_call: TRBV5-5; cdr3_aa: CASNYLGAASTDTQYF
clone_size: few; j_call: TRBJ1-2; v_call: TRBV7-2; cdr3_aa: CASSNYMEGETYGYTF
clone_size: NA; j_call: TRBJ2-1; v_call: TRBV9; cdr3_aa: CASSVGPRPGNEQFF
clone_size: NA; j_call: TRBJ1-5; v_call: TRBV6-1; cdr3_aa: CASSEEGRGANQPQHF
clone_size: NA; j_call: TRBJ2-1; v_call: TRBV7-3; cdr3_aa: CASSQISGRDEQFF
clone_size: once; j_call: TRBJ1-1; v_call: TRBV28; cdr3_aa: CASSRTGMNTEAFF
clone_size: NA; j_call: TRBJ1-6; v_call: TRBV6-5; cdr3_aa: CASSYQDHYNSPLHF
clone_size: NA; j_call: TRBJ1-1; v_call: TRBV6-1; cdr3_aa: CASSGGQRNTEAFF
clone_size: NA; j_call: TRBJ1-2; v_call: TRBV4-3; cdr3_aa: CASSQRTGSRDGYTF
clone_size: once; j_call: TRBJ1-1; v_call: TRBV15; cdr3_aa: CATTPRDRGRNTEAFF
clone_size: NA; j_call: TRBJ2-7; v_call: TRBV23-1; cdr3_aa: CASPFPRKLFLYEQYF
clone_size: NA; j_call: TRBJ2-6; v_call: TRBV5-4; cdr3_aa: CASSRESGANVLTF
clone_size: NA; j_call: TRBJ2-1; v_call: TRBV28; cdr3_aa: CASSFWREGPYNEQFF
clone_size: NA; j_call: TRBJ1-2; v_call: TRBV4-3; cdr3_aa: CASSQEYRVNYGYTF
clone_size: NA; j_call: TRBJ2-7; v_call: TRBV27; cdr3_aa: CASRPLGQSYEQYF
clone_size: once; j_call: TRBJ1-2; v_call: TRBV7-2; cdr3_aa: CASSRDSYGYTF
clone_size: NA; j_call: TRBJ1-1; v_call: TRBV4-1; cdr3_aa: CASSQAPTPLSNTEAFF
clone_size: NA; j_call: TRBJ2-2; v_call: TRBV4-3; cdr3_aa: CASSQLVGGDTGELFF
clone_size: NA; j_call: TRBJ1-4; v_call: TRBV7-2; cdr3_aa: CASSQDLRTTNEKLFF
clone_size: once; j_call: TRBJ2-1; v_call: TRBV7-9; cdr3_aa: CASSRSGTKYNEQFF
clone_size: NA; j_call: TRBJ2-7; v_call: TRBV11-2; cdr3_aa: CASSPFSGGANYEQYF
clone_size: once; j_call: TRBJ2-5; v_call: TRBV5-1; cdr3_aa: CASSFSPRGLAGETQYF
clone_size: NA; j_call: TRBJ2-6; v_call: TRBV19; cdr3_aa: CASSAPGTGANVLTF
clone_size: once; j_call: TRBJ1-2; v_call: TRBV7-9; cdr3_aa: CASSLGQPSYGYTF
clone_size: NA; j_call: TRBJ1-5; v_call: TRBV21-1; cdr3_aa: CASSQNQPQHF
clone_size: NA; j_call: TRBJ1-5; v_call: TRBV19; cdr3_aa: CASSVTGGEGQPQHF